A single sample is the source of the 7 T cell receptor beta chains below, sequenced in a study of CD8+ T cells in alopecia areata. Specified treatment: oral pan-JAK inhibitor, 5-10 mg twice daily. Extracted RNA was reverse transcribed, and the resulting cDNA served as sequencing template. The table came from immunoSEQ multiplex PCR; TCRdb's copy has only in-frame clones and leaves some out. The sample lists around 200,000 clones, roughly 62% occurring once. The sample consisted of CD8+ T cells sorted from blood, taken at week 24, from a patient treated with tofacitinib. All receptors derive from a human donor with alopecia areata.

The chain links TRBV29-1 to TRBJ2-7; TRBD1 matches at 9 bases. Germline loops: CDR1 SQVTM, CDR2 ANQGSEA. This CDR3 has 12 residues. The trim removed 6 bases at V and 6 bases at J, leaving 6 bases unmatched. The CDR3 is CSVRDRVGEQYF. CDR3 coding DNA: TGCAGCGTCCGGGACAGGGTAGGCGAGCAGTACTTC.

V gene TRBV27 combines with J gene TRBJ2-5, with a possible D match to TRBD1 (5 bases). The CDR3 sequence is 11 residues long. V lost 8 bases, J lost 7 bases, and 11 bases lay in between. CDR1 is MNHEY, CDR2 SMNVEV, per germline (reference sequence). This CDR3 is CASGLRGTQYF. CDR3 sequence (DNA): TGTGCCAGCGGGCTTAGGGGGACCCAGTACTTC.

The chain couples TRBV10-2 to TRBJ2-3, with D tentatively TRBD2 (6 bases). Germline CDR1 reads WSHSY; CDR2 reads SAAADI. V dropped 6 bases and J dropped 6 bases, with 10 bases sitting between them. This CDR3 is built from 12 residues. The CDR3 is CASRARGDTQYF. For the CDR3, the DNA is TGCGCCAGCAGAGCCCGGGGGGATACGCAGTATTTT.

For the CDR3, the DNA is TGTGCCAGCAGTTCAATCGGTGGCAATCAGCCCCAGCATTTT. Translation: CASSSIGGNQPQHF. The J gene is TRBJ1-5, the V gene TRBV25-1, with D unresolved. V was trimmed by 5 bases and J by 2 bases, leaving 10 bases between them. CDR3 length: 14 amino acids. Germline V lookup: CDR1 MGHDK, CDR2 SYGVNS.

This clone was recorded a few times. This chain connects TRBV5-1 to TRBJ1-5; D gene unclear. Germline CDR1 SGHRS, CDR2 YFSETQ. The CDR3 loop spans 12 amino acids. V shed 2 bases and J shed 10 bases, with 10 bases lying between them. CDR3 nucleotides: TGCGCCAGCAGCTTCCCGATCAGCCCCCAGCATTTT. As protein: CASSFPISPQHF.

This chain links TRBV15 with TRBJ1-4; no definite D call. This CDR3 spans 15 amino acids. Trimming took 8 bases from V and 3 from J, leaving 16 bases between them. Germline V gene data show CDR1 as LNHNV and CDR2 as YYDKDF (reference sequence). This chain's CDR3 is CATGDSKSANEKLFF. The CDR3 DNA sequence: TGTGCCACCGGAGACTCCAAGTCGGCTAATGAAAAACTGTTTTTT. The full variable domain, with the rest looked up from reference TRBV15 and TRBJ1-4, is DAMVIQNPRYQVTQFGKPVTLSCSQTLNHNVMYWYQQKSSQAPKLLFHYYDKDFNNEADTPDNFQSRRPNTSFCFLDIRSPGLGDTAMYLCATGDSKSANEKLFFGSGTQLSVL.

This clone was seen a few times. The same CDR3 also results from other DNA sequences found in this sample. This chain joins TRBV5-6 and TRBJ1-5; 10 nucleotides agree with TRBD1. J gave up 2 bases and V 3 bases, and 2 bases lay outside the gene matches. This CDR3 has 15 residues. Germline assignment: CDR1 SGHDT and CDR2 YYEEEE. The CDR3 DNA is TGTGCCAGCAGCTGGGGGACAGGGGGCAATCAGCCCCAGCATTTT. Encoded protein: CASSWGTGGNQPQHF.